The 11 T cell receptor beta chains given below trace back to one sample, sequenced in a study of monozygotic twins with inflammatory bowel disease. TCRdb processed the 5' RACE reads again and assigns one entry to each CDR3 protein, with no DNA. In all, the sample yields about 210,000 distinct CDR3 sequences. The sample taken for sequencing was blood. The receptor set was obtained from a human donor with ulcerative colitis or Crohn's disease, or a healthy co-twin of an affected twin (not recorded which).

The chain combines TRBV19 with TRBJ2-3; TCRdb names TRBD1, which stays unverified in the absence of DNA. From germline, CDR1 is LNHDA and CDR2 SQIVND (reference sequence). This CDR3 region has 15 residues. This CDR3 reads CASSGDALVTDTQYF.

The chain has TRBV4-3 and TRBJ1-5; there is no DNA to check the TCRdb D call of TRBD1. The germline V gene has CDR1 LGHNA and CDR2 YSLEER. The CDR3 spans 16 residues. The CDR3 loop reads CASSQEGGRSNQPQHF.

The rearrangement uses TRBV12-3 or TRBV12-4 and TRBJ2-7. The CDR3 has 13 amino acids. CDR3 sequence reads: CASSLYSGYEQYF.

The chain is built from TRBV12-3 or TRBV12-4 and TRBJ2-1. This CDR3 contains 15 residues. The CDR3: CASSLMAVLYNEQFF.

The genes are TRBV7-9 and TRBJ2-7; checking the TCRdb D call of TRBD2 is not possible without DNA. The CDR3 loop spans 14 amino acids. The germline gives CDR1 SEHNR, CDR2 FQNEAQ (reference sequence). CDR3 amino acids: CASSFLLAGDEQYF.

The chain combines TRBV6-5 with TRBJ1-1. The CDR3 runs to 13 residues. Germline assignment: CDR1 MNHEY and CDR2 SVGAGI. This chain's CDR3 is CASSHLENTEAFF.

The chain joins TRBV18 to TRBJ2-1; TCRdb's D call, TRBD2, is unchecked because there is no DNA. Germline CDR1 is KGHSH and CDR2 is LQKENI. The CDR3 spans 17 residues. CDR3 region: CASSPYVRREIRNEQFF.

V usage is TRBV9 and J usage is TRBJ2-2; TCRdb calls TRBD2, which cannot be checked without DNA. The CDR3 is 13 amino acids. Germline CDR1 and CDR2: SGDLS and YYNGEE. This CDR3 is CAGGTSVAGELFF.

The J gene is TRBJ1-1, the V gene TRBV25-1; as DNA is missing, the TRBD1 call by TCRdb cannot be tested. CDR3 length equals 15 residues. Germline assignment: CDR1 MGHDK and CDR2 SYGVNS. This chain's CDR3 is CASSERGRGLTEAFF.

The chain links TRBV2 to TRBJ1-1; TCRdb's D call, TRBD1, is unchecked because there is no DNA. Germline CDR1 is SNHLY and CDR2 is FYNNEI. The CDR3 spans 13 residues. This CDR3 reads CASTRGDSTEAFF.

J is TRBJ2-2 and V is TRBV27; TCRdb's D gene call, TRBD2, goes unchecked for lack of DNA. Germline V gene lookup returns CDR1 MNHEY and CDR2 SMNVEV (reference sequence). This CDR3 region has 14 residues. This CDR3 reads CASSTSGLTGELFF.